This entry is about one T cell receptor beta chain. This specimen comes from a study of cytomegalovirus exposure and HLA in healthy donors. PCR involved 60 Vbeta and 13 Jbeta primers. Measured with immunoSEQ multiplex PCR; TCRdb has only the in-frame clones, and not every one. This sample carries around 170,000 clones, roughly 80% of them seen once, and the ten largest clones take about 0.5%. CDR1 is SGDLS and CDR2 is YYNGEE in the germline V gene. This CDR3 has 12 residues. The V gene end was trimmed by 2 bases and the J gene end by 6 bases; junction bases not matched to a gene: 2. This chain links TRBV9 with TRBJ2-7, with 7 bases that match TRBD1. This clonotype originated in a woman in her 50s in good health and CMV-seronegative. The specimen was PBMCs. Here the CDR3 DNA reads TGTGCCAGCAGCGTGGGACAGACCGAGCAGTACTTC. Amino acid sequence: CASSVGQTEQYF.